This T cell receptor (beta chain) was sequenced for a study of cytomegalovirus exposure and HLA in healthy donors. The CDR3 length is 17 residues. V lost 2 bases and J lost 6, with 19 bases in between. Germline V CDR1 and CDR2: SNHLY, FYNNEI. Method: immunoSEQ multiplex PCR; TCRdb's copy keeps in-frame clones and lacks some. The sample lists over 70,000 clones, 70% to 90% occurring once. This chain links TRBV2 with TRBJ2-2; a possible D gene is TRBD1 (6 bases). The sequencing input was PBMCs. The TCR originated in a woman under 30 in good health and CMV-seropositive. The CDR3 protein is CASSEMEAGDKSGELFF. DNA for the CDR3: TGTGCCAGCAGTGAAATGGAAGCAGGGGATAAGTCCGGGGAGCTGTTTTTT.